This passage covers 15 T cell receptor beta chains from one sample sequenced in a study of shared clonotypes between healthy human individuals. The assay was immunoSEQ multiplex PCR, and TCRdb's table has in-frame clones only and misses some. The sample lists some 2,100,000 clones, approximately 96% occurring once. Source material: naive CD4+ T cells sorted from blood. Stated subset: CD45RA+ positively selected. The receptors were sampled from a man between 18 and 29 years old in good health.

As to this clone: Other DNA sequences in the same sample also yield this CDR3. In DNA, the CDR3 is TGTGCCAGCAGTGAAGAGGGGGAAAAACTGTTTTTT. Its protein is CASSEEGEKLFF. The chain carries TRBV6-1 and TRBJ1-4, with D possibly being TRBD1 (5 bases). This CDR3 contains 12 residues. Germline CDR1 and CDR2: MNHNS and SASEGT. The ends were cut back, 1 base at V and 8 bases at J, with 5 bases in the middle.

The V gene is TRBV7-2, the J gene TRBJ1-5; D is undetermined. This CDR3 region has 14 residues. Trimming removed 1 base from V and 4 bases from J, with 8 bases in between. Germline loops: CDR1 SGHTA, CDR2 FQGNSA. In DNA form, the CDR3 reads TGTGCCAGCAGCTTAGGTGGGGTTAATCAGCCCCAGCATTTT. Its protein is CASSLGGVNQPQHF. Together with reference TRBV7-2 and TRBJ1-5, the CDR3 gives the full variable domain: GAGVSQSPSNKVTEKGKDVELRCDPISGHTALYWYRQSLGQGLEFLIYFQGNSAPDKSGLPSDRFSAERTGGSVSTLTIQRTQQEDSAVYLCASSLGGVNQPQHFGDGTRLSIL.

As regards this clone: Additional DNA sequences in this sample encode the identical CDR3. The chain is built from TRBV5-1 and TRBJ2-7, with a tentative D call TRBD1 (6 bases). Germline V gene data show CDR1 as SGHRS and CDR2 as YFSETQ. The CDR3 spans 13 residues. Trimming pared 4 bases from V and 3 bases from J, leaving 11 bases between. In nucleotides, the CDR3 is TGCGCCAGCAGCCTTCAGGACAGCTACGAGCAGTACTTC. Its translation is CASSLQDSYEQYF.

The V call is TRBV30, the J call TRBJ1-1; no clear D gene. Germline CDR1 reads GTSNPN; CDR2 reads SVGIG (reference sequence). V dropped 5 bases and J dropped 1 base, with 11 bases sitting between them. The CDR3 is made up of 13 amino acids. The CDR3 spells CAWLPLGNTEAFF. The CDR3, as DNA: TGTGCCTGGCTTCCCCTCGGGAACACTGAAGCTTTCTTT.

V and J are TRBV6-5 and TRBJ2-7; possibly TRBD2 for D (5 bases). V dropped 2 bases and J dropped 3 bases, with 14 bases sitting between them. The CDR3 spans 15 residues. From germline, CDR1 is MNHEY and CDR2 SVGAGI. The CDR3 reads CASSYRNAGSYEQYF. CDR3 nucleotides: TGTGCCAGCAGTTACCGGAACGCTGGGAGCTACGAGCAGTACTTC.

Notes on this clone: The sample has other DNA sequences that encode this CDR3 too. The chain links TRBV18 to TRBJ1-1, with TRBD1 matching 7 bases. This CDR3 is built from 13 residues. The V gene end was trimmed by 4 bases and the J gene end by 1 base; junction bases not matched to a gene: 0. Germline lookup yields CDR1 KGHSH and CDR2 LQKENI. CDR3 residues: CASSRTGNTEAFF. CDR3 sequence (DNA): TGTGCCAGCTCACGGACAGGGAACACTGAAGCTTTCTTT.

J is TRBJ2-6 and V is TRBV30; D is unresolved. V lost 1 base and J lost 0, with 4 bases in between. The CDR3 has 14 amino acids. The V gene's germline CDR1 is GTSNPN and CDR2 SVGIG (reference sequence). CDR3 sequence (DNA): TGTGCCTGGAGTGAAATCTCTGGGGCCAACGTCCTGACTTTC. Its protein product is CAWSEISGANVLTF.

As concerns this clone: This sample also contains other DNA sequences that code for the same CDR3. The chain uses TRBV6-5 and TRBJ1-2; TRBD1 might be the D (5 bases). This CDR3 is 15 amino acids long. Germline V gene sequence: CDR1 MNHEY, CDR2 SVGAGI. The ends were cut back, 4 bases at V and 2 bases at J, with 14 bases in the middle. The chain's CDR3 is CASSSVGTGNYGYTF. Here the CDR3 DNA reads TGTGCCAGCAGTTCCGTTGGAACAGGCAACTATGGCTACACCTTC.

The rearrangement joins TRBV10-3 to TRBJ2-1; D not certain. This CDR3 contains 13 residues. Germline V gene sequence: CDR1 ENHRY, CDR2 SYGVKD. The ends were cut back, 0 bases at V and 4 bases at J, with 4 bases in the middle. CDR3 DNA sequence: TGTGCCATCAGTGAGTCCTCGTACAATGAGCAGTTCTTC. Translating gives CAISESSYNEQFF.

This clone was recorded once. The V gene is TRBV6-6, the J gene TRBJ2-7, with 12 bases aligning to TRBD2. This CDR3 has 16 amino acids. V gave up 4 bases and J gave up 0 bases; unmatched junction bases: 4. Germline loops: CDR1 MNHNY, CDR2 SVGAGI (reference sequence). The CDR3 DNA sequence: TGTGCCAGCAGTTTGGGACTAGCGGGCCCCTCCTACGAGCAGTACTTC. Its translation is CASSLGLAGPSYEQYF.

The chain uses TRBV5-4 and TRBJ1-5; D is unclear. The CDR3 is made up of 13 amino acids. CDR1 is SGHNT and CDR2 is YYREEE in the germline V gene (reference sequence). With 0 bases removed from V and 8 bases from J, the gap between germline ends came to 9 bases. In DNA form, the CDR3 reads TGTGCCAGCAGCTTGGAAGGAAGTAAGCCCCAGCATTTT. Translation gives CASSLEGSKPQHF.

This clone has just one count. The chain employs TRBV30 and TRBJ2-7, with D maybe TRBD1 (5 bases). Germline CDR1 reads GTSNPN; CDR2 reads SVGIG (reference sequence). This CDR3 is built from 16 residues. V lost 2 bases, J lost 7 bases, and 24 bases lay in between. CDR3 bases: TGTGCCTGGAGTCTTCGGTCAGGGTTCTCACAATGGGAGCAGTACTTC. It encodes CAWSLRSGFSQWEQYF.

The V call is TRBV11-2, the J call TRBJ2-7, with no clear D. CDR3 length: 13 amino acids. CDR1 and CDR2 (germline): SGHAT, FQNNGV. V was shortened by 5 bases and J by 7 bases, with 15 bases between the two germline ends. The CDR3 coding sequence is TGTGCCAGCAGCGCCCAAATCCCTGGGGAGCAGTACTTC. Protein product: CASSAQIPGEQYF.

The chain couples TRBV28 to TRBJ1-1, with a possible D match to TRBD1 (6 bases). This CDR3 has 14 amino acids. Trimming removed 5 bases from V and 2 bases from J, with 12 bases in between. CDR1 is MDHEN, CDR2 SYDVKM, per germline. The CDR3 coding sequence is TGTGCCAGCAGTACGACGACAGGTAACACTGAAGCTTTCTTT. Translation: CASSTTTGNTEAFF.

This chain connects TRBV28 to TRBJ1-2; D gene ambiguous. Germline loops: CDR1 MDHEN, CDR2 SYDVKM. The V gene lost 3 bases and the J gene lost 4 bases, with 9 bases spanning the gap. The CDR3 covers 13 residues. The CDR3 DNA follows: TGTGCCAGCAGTTTGGTAGTGAGCTATGGCTACACCTTC. Encoded protein: CASSLVVSYGYTF.